The clone carrying this TCR beta chain was counted a single time. This CDR3 is also generated by other DNA sequences in the sample. This specimen belongs to a study of blood T cell repertoires in COVID-19. Study-level information: Sites across the United States, Italy and Spain contributed samples from acute and convalescent COVID-19. The analysed material was cDNA or gDNA that came from T cells, B-cell-depleted T cells, or PBMCs.

With 1 base removed from V and 5 bases from J, the gap between germline ends came to 8 bases. CDR3 length: 13 residues. The germline CDR1 and CDR2 sequences are LNHDA and SQIVND (reference sequence). In the original processing: Quantification of nucleated cells was approximated via reference gene primer amplification. Profiling relied on immunoSEQ multiplex PCR, and the TCRdb table lists in-frame clones only, not all of them. The V and J calls and the clone size are those of that table, but D and trimming were determined from the DNA. The sample lists around 150,000 clones; about 93% were seen once. V gene TRBV19 combines with J gene TRBJ1-1, with D possibly TRBD1 on 6 matching bases. The receptor was isolated from a woman aged 45-59 years with acute or convalescent COVID-19. The sequenced sample was peripheral blood. The CDR3 DNA sequence: TGTGCCAGTAGTATAGGGCAGGGGACTGAAGCTTTCTTT. Translation: CASSIGQGTEAFF.